These 30 T cell receptor beta chains originate from one sample sequenced in a study of blood T cell repertoires in COVID-19. TCRdb's table, derived via immunoSEQ multiplex PCR, lists solely in-frame clones and lacks some. The table records 200,000 to 250,000 clones, about 93% of them present only once. The specimen sequenced was PBMCs or T cells enriched from blood (not recorded which). The receptors stem from a woman between 18 and 29 years old who had recovered from COVID-19.

The chain recombines TRBV14 with TRBJ1-5; D is unclear. Germline V gives CDR1 SGHDN, CDR2 FVKESK. The CDR3 covers 13 residues. V shed 0 bases and J shed 7 bases, with 7 bases lying between them. The CDR3: CASSQDLQQPQHF. In DNA, the CDR3 is TGTGCCAGCAGCCAAGATTTACAGCAGCCCCAGCATTTT.

The J gene is TRBJ1-1, the V gene TRBV5-5, with a possible D match to TRBD1 (5 bases). Germline-derived CDR1 and CDR2 are SGHKS and YYEKEE (reference sequence). V gave up 5 bases and J gave up 11 bases, with 19 bases separating them. There are 13 residues in the CDR3. The CDR3 DNA reads as TGTGCCAGCAGTTCCACGGGGGACGAGCACGCTTTCTTT. Its translation is CASSSTGDEHAFF.

This chain links TRBV10-3 with TRBJ1-5; tentatively, D is TRBD1 (5 bases). The V and J ends lost 1 base and 4 bases respectively, with 8 bases between them. Germline CDR1 and CDR2: ENHRY and SYGVKD. This CDR3 is 14 amino acids long. CDR3 in amino acids: CAISEFSGNQPQHF. The CDR3 DNA is TGTGCCATCAGTGAGTTCTCAGGGAATCAGCCCCAGCATTTT.

This clone is classed as medium-sized. The chain is built from TRBV21-1 and TRBJ1-3; the DNA was not used to check the table's D call, TRBD1. TRBV21-1 is listed as a pseudogene. The CDR3 spans 15 residues. For the CDR3, the DNA is TGTGCCAGCAGCTCCCGAGGGGGCTGTGGAAACACCATATATTTT. It specifies CASSSRGGCGNTIYF.

V gene TRBV13 combines with J gene TRBJ2-7, with no clear D. CDR1 is PRHDT, CDR2 FYEKMQ, per germline (reference sequence). The V gene lost 0 bases and the J gene lost 5 bases, with 14 bases spanning the gap. This CDR3 spans 15 amino acids. CDR3 region: CASSLGQSLFDEQYF. The CDR3 DNA reads as TGTGCCAGCAGCTTAGGACAGTCGCTCTTCGACGAGCAGTACTTC.

The chain combines TRBV5-8 with TRBJ1-2; 8 nucleotides agree with TRBD1. CDR3 length: 16 residues. The germline V gene encodes CDR1 SGHTS and CDR2 YDEGEE. The V segment lost 4 bases and the J segment 2 bases; nucleotides outside the gene matches: 10. The CDR3 reads CASSRVGQGINYGYTF. DNA for the CDR3: TGTGCCAGCAGCCGCGTAGGACAGGGTATCAACTATGGCTACACCTTC.

This sequence joins TRBV11-3 and TRBJ1-1; tentatively, D is TRBD1 (6 bases). The CDR3 is made up of 12 amino acids. Per germline, CDR1 SGHNT and CDR2 YENEEA. With 5 bases removed from V and 7 bases from J, the gap between germline ends came to 11 bases. This CDR3 reads CASSRQGSEAFF. As DNA, the CDR3 is TGTGCCAGCAGCCGCCAGGGGAGTGAAGCTTTCTTT.

The rearrangement joins TRBV14 to TRBJ1-2; no definite D call. V lost 4 bases to trimming and J lost 6 bases, with 12 bases between them. CDR1 and CDR2 from the germline V gene are SGHDN and FVKESK. The CDR3 length is 13 residues. The CDR3 nucleotides read TGTGCCAGCAGCCTAAGCGGCGGCGATGGCTACACCTTC. Encoded protein: CASSLSGGDGYTF.

V usage is TRBV7-8 and J usage is TRBJ1-2, with TRBD1 identical over 10 bases. J gave up 6 bases and V 5 bases, and 3 bases lay outside the gene matches. The CDR3 consists of 13 residues. Germline assignment: CDR1 SGHVS and CDR2 FQNEAQ. The CDR3 sequence is CASSGTGVDGYTF. CDR3 in DNA: TGTGCCAGCAGCGGGACAGGGGTCGATGGCTACACCTTC.

The rearrangement links TRBV5-6 to TRBJ1-1; 8 nucleotides match TRBD1. Looked up from germline, CDR1 is SGHDT and CDR2 is YYEEEE. CDR3 length: 13 amino acids. Trimming removed 6 bases from V and 3 bases from J; junction bases left unmatched: 4. The CDR3 loop reads CASTRQGHTEAFF. The CDR3 nucleotides read TGTGCCAGCACCAGACAGGGGCACACTGAAGCTTTCTTT.

With regard to this clone: One junction end does not reproduce the germline sequence, and a read error may be involved. The V gene is TRBV10-3, the J gene TRBJ1-2, with D tentatively TRBD1 (6 bases). Per germline, CDR1 ENHRY and CDR2 SYGVKD. The CDR3 runs to 13 residues. The CDR3 loop reads CAISEQGLRGYTF. In DNA, the CDR3 is TGTGCCATAAGTGAGCAGGGGCTGAGGGGCTACACCTTC.

This clone turned up a few times. The chain links TRBV7-2 to TRBJ1-2; TRBD1 might be the D (6 bases). CDR3 length: 13 residues. The germline CDR1 and CDR2 sequences are SGHTA and FQGNSA. Trimming removed 3 bases from V and 8 bases from J, with 13 bases in between. CDR3 nucleotide sequence: TGTGCCAGCAGCTTCGGACAGTCCGGAGGCTACACCTTC. It encodes CASSFGQSGGYTF.

This clone was observed a single time. The CDR3 DNA is TGTGCCAGCAGCTTTAGCTCTAGCGGGAGATACGAGCAGTACTTC. Amino acid sequence: CASSFSSSGRYEQYF. V usage is TRBV13 and J usage is TRBJ2-7; the match to TRBD2 covers 10 bases. The junction had 6 bases not matched to a gene; V was cut back by 3 bases and J by 4 bases. The germline V gene has CDR1 PRHDT and CDR2 FYEKMQ (reference sequence). The CDR3 consists of 15 residues.

V gene TRBV18 combines with J gene TRBJ2-7; D might be TRBD2 (5 bases). Germline V gives CDR1 KGHSH, CDR2 LQKENI. The CDR3 covers 13 residues. V lost 1 base to trimming and J lost 6 bases, with 10 bases between them. The CDR3 DNA follows: TGTGCCAGCTCACCACGCGAAGGAGGCGAGCAGTACTTC. This codes for CASSPREGGEQYF.

The chain links TRBV3-1 (or the pseudogene TRBV3-2) to TRBJ1-5, with TRBD1 matching over 7 bases. Germline CDR1 is LGHDT and CDR2 is YNNKEL (reference sequence). This CDR3 has 15 amino acids. The junction had 4 bases not matched to a gene; V was cut back by 2 bases and J by 3 bases. CDR3 region: CASSQTTGVNQPQHF. Written as DNA, the CDR3 is TGTGCCAGCAGCCAAACTACAGGGGTCAATCAGCCCCAGCATTTT.

This sequence joins TRBV4-2 and TRBJ2-1; D is ambiguous. V was shortened by 4 bases and J by 9 bases, with 13 bases between the two germline ends. Germline-derived CDR1 and CDR2 are LGHNA and YNFKEQ. The CDR3 is 13 residues long. CDR3 amino acids: CASSRAEHSEQFF. The CDR3 DNA sequence: TGTGCCAGCAGCCGTGCTGAGCATAGTGAGCAGTTCTTC.

The chain joins TRBV11-2 to TRBJ2-7, with 10 bases lining up with TRBD1. This CDR3 is 15 amino acids long. Looked up from germline, CDR1 is SGHAT and CDR2 is FQNNGV. Trimming at V came to 4 bases and at J to 5 bases, leaving 8 bases not matched to a gene. DNA of the CDR3: TGTGCCAGCAGCTCGTGGACAGGGGGTGTGAACGAGCAGTACTTC. Translation: CASSSWTGGVNEQYF.

The chain couples TRBV25-1 to TRBJ1-1, with D possibly TRBD1 on 6 matching bases. V was shortened by 6 bases and J by 1 base, with 9 bases between the two germline ends. In germline, CDR1 is MGHDK, CDR2 SYGVNS. The CDR3 extends over 13 amino acids. The CDR3 here is CASRKTGNTEAFF. Written as DNA, the CDR3 is TGTGCCAGCAGGAAGACAGGGAACACTGAAGCTTTCTTT.

The J gene is TRBJ2-5, the V gene TRBV28; 15 bases fit TRBD2. Per the germline V gene, CDR1 is MDHEN and CDR2 is SYDVKM. The J segment lost 5 bases and the V segment lost 5 bases, leaving 9 bases of the junction unmatched. The CDR3 covers 17 residues. The CDR3 nucleotides are TGTGCCAGCAGTACAAGGACTAGCGGGAGGGTAATGGAGACCCAGTACTTC. This sequence encodes CASSTRTSGRVMETQYF.

The rearrangement uses TRBV9 and TRBJ1-1; possible D gene TRBD1, 6 bases. Trimming shortened V by 0 bases and J by 7 bases, and 10 bases separated the two germline ends. The CDR3 consists of 13 residues. Germline V gene lookup returns CDR1 SGDLS and CDR2 YYNGEE. The CDR3 bases are TGTGCCAGCAGCGTAGGGACAGCCAATGAAGCTTTCTTT. Residues: CASSVGTANEAFF.

The J gene is TRBJ2-1, the V gene TRBV7-2; D may be TRBD2 (6 bases). This CDR3 is 15 amino acids long. The germline V gene has CDR1 SGHTA and CDR2 FQGNSA. Trimming removed 4 bases at V and 6 bases at J, with 16 bases between. In DNA form, the CDR3 reads TGTGCCAGCAGCTCCACAAGCGGGCTAAGCAATGAGCAGTTCTTC. It translates to CASSSTSGLSNEQFF.

The chain couples TRBV18 to TRBJ2-7; 11 bases agree with TRBD2. V shed 4 bases and J 3 bases; nucleotides not matched to a gene: 5. Germline assignment: CDR1 KGHSH and CDR2 LQKENI. The CDR3 is made up of 15 amino acids. The CDR3 region is CASSQTGTSGYEQYF. In nucleotides, the CDR3 is TGTGCCAGCTCACAGACCGGGACTAGCGGCTACGAGCAGTACTTC.

This clone was picked up one time. This rearrangement joins TRBV29-1 to TRBJ2-5; TRBD2 aligns across 12 bases. Germline assignment: CDR1 SQVTM and CDR2 ANQGSEA. The CDR3 extends over 14 amino acids. V trimming: 5 bases; J trimming: 4 bases; junction bases outside the gene matches: 5. The DNA of the CDR3 is TGCAGCGTTCGACTAGCGGGAGTCCGAGAGACCCAGTACTTC. This codes for CSVRLAGVRETQYF.

The rearrangement joins TRBV13 to TRBJ1-3; 7 bases are a match to TRBD1. Germline CDR1 PRHDT, CDR2 FYEKMQ (reference sequence). Losses at the gene ends were 5 bases for V and 5 bases for J; bases not matched to a gene: 12. The CDR3 length is 16 residues. The CDR3 nucleotides read TGTGCCAGCAGCACCGAGGGACAGATCAGAAGAAACACCATATATTTT. It yields the protein CASSTEGQIRRNTIYF.

The CDR3 reads CASSYWRNNEKLFF. As DNA, the CDR3 is TGTGCCAGCAGTTATTGGAGAAATAATGAAAAACTGTTTTTT. The V call is TRBV6-6, the J call TRBJ1-4, with no clear D. This CDR3 comprises 14 residues. Germline CDR1 reads MNHNY; CDR2 reads SVGAGI (reference sequence). V was shortened by 3 bases and J by 4 bases, with 9 bases between the two germline ends.

This chain joins TRBV16 and TRBJ1-1; 7 bases are shared with TRBD1. There are 18 residues in the CDR3. With V trimmed by 4 bases and J by 0 bases, 14 bases remained unmatched. Germline lookup yields CDR1 KGHSY and CDR2 FQNENV. DNA for the CDR3: TGTGCCAGCAGCCGAGAAACCTTAAGGGACAGCTTGAACACTGAAGCTTTCTTT. Its translation: CASSRETLRDSLNTEAFF.

This chain joins TRBV18 and TRBJ1-2; a weak D match, TRBD1 (6 bases). The germline V gene encodes CDR1 KGHSH and CDR2 LQKENI. V lost 5 bases to trimming and J lost 7 bases, with 14 bases between them. This CDR3 comprises 13 residues. The CDR3 spells CASSITGSGGYTF. The CDR3 DNA is TGTGCCAGCTCAATTACAGGGTCGGGTGGCTACACCTTC.

The chain carries TRBV5-1 and TRBJ2-1; no definite D call. The V end was cut by 3 bases, the J end by 6 bases, with 7 bases between. The germline CDR1 and CDR2 sequences are SGHRS and YFSETQ. The CDR3 is 12 amino acids. CDR3 residues: CASSSGSNEQFF. CDR3 DNA sequence: TGCGCCAGCAGCTCCGGGTCCAATGAGCAGTTCTTC.

This chain uses TRBV7-8 with TRBJ2-1, with TRBD2 identical over 9 bases. CDR3 size: 15 residues. The germline gives CDR1 SGHVS, CDR2 FQNEAQ. The V and J ends lost 4 bases and 5 bases, in that order; junction bases with no gene match: 6. The CDR3 is CASSWLAGFDNEQFF. As DNA, the CDR3 is TGTGCCAGCAGCTGGCTAGCGGGATTCGACAATGAGCAGTTCTTC.

The chain employs TRBV27 and TRBJ1-2; D ambiguous. This CDR3 region has 12 residues. The germline CDR1 and CDR2 sequences are MNHEY and SMNVEV (reference sequence). V was cut by 5 bases and J by 5 bases, with 9 bases left in between. The CDR3 here is CASSPEGYGYTF. The CDR3, as DNA: TGTGCCAGCAGTCCAGAGGGATATGGCTACACCTTC.